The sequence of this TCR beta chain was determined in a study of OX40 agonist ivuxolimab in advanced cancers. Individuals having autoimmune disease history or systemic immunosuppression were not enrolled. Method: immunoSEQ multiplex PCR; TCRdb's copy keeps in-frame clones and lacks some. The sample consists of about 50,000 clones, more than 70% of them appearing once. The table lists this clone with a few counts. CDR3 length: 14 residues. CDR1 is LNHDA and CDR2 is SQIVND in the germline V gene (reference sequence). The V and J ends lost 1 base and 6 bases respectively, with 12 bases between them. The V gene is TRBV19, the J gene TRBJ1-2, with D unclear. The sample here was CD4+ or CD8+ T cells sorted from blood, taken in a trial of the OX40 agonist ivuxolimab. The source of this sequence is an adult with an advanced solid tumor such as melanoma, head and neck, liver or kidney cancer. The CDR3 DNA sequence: TGTGCCAGTAGTATAGCCGACCGGAGGGATGGCTACACCTTC. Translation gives CASSIADRRDGYTF.